These T cell receptor beta chains were read from a single sample in a study of radiation and T cells in renal cell carcinoma. The repertoire was sequenced with immunoSEQ multiplex PCR; TCRdb's copy has only in-frame clones and lacks some. The table includes 150,000 or so clones, around 89% detected once. Sequenced here: blood, sampled from a patient whose treatment included radiotherapy and nephrectomy. Source of these receptors: a woman in her 70s with renal cell carcinoma. Both conserved end residues are trimmed from each CDR3.

v_gene	j_gene	CDR3aa
TRBV2	TRBJ1-4	ASSEAREVSTNEKLF
TRBV9	TRBJ1-1	ASSEGGRNTEAF
TRBV29-1	TRBJ2-7	SVRGRVGSYEQY
TRBV10-3	TRBJ2-7	AIMPRDSSYEQY
TRBV12-2	TRBJ2-7	ASRYSFRQHYEQY
TRBV4-2	TRBJ1-2	ASSQEGGGVYGYT
TRBV6-5	TRBJ2-5	ASSLAGGLETQY
TRBV4-3	TRBJ2-2	ASSQETPSIRGELF
TRBV5-1	TRBJ2-3	ASSLGGIDTQY
TRBV19	TRBJ2-5	ASSSGQGAETQY
TRBV5-4	TRBJ2-5	ASSLGQSLGQETQY
TRBV19	TRBJ1-3	ASNEGAGNTIY
TRBV7-8	TRBJ1-5	ASSFGGGSQPQH
TRBV4-1	TRBJ1-1	ASSPGEGLNTEAF
TRBV10-3	TRBJ2-2	AISDGLAANTGELF
TRBV20-1	TRBJ2-1	SASDEQF